The next 26 T cell receptor beta chains were all read from a single sample in a study of blood T cell repertoires in COVID-19. Assay used: immunoSEQ multiplex PCR; TCRdb lists only in-frame clones, some missing. The data show 70,000 or so clones, roughly 87% seen once. Sample: peripheral blood. These TCRs come from a woman under 30 with acute or convalescent COVID-19.

CDR3 coding DNA: TGTGCCAGCAGCGCAGGGGCCAGCACAGATACGCAGTATTTT. As protein: CASSAGASTDTQYF. This chain joins TRBV11-3 and TRBJ2-3, with D possibly TRBD1 on 6 matching bases. The V gene lost 5 bases and the J gene lost 0 bases, with 9 bases spanning the gap. Germline V gene lookup returns CDR1 SGHNT and CDR2 YENEEA. The CDR3 has 14 amino acids.

The rearrangement joins TRBV5-5 to TRBJ2-2, with D tentatively TRBD1 (6 bases). V was trimmed by 0 bases and J by 4 bases, leaving 22 bases between them. The CDR3 sequence is 19 residues long. The V gene's germline CDR1 is SGHKS and CDR2 YYEKEE (reference sequence). CDR3 residues: CASSLAVGSAEGGTGELFF. CDR3 coding DNA: TGTGCCAGCAGCTTGGCCGTTGGGTCAGCCGAAGGGGGCACCGGGGAGCTGTTTTTT.

J is TRBJ1-5 and V is TRBV16; D is possibly TRBD1 (5 bases). The V gene lost 0 bases and the J gene lost 3 bases, with 12 bases spanning the gap. This CDR3 is 16 amino acids long. Germline V gene sequence: CDR1 KGHSY, CDR2 FQNENV. CDR3: CASSQSSRALNQPQHF. DNA for the CDR3: TGTGCCAGCAGCCAATCCTCCAGGGCTCTCAATCAGCCCCAGCATTTT.

J is TRBJ1-2 and V is TRBV27; TRBD1 matches at 9 bases. After removal of 6 bases from V and 8 bases from J, the junction contained 7 bases not matched to a gene. CDR1 and CDR2 (germline): MNHEY, SMNVEV (reference sequence). This CDR3 is built from 13 residues. The CDR3, as DNA: TGTGCCAGCAGCCCCGGGACAGGGCCGGGCTACACCTTC. Translated: CASSPGTGPGYTF.

This chain connects TRBV19 to TRBJ1-5; 8 bases map to TRBD1. The CDR3 length is 14 residues. Germline CDR1 LNHDA, CDR2 SQIVND (reference sequence). The V and J ends lost 6 bases and 4 bases, in that order; junction bases with no gene match: 5. For the CDR3, the DNA is TGTGCCAGTAGCCCGACAGGGGTTAATCAGCCCCAGCATTTT. Its translation is CASSPTGVNQPQHF.

V gene TRBV30 combines with J gene TRBJ1-1; 9 bases align to TRBD1. V lost 0 bases, J lost 10 bases, and 9 bases stayed unmatched. The CDR3 is 14 residues long. The germline CDR1 and CDR2 sequences are GTSNPN and SVGIG (reference sequence). In nucleotides, the CDR3 is TGTGCCTGGAGTGTACCGGGACAGGGCCTACGAGCTTTCTTT. Amino acid sequence: CAWSVPGQGLRAFF. The full variable domain, in which reference TRBV30 and TRBJ1-1 provide the parts outside the CDR3, is SQTIHQWPATLVQPVGSPLSLECTVEGTSNPNLYWYRQAAGRGLQLLFYSVGIGQISSEVPQNLSASRPQDRQFILSSKKLLLSDSGFYLCAWSVPGQGLRAFFGQGTRLTVV.

The V gene is TRBV19, the J gene TRBJ2-1, with D possibly matching TRBD1 (6 bases). The length of the CDR3 is 15 residues. Trimming stripped 3 bases from V and 5 bases from J, with 14 bases between. The germline V gene has CDR1 LNHDA and CDR2 SQIVND (reference sequence). For the CDR3, the DNA is TGTGCCAGTAGTATGTGGCAGGGGATAAACAATGAGCAGTTCTTC. Amino acid sequence: CASSMWQGINNEQFF.

The genes are TRBV6-2 or TRBV6-3 and TRBJ2-7; 10 positions agree with TRBD2. The CDR3 runs to 15 residues. Germline trimming cut 4 bases from V and 7 bases from J; bases unmatched to any gene: 10. In germline, CDR1 is MNHEY, CDR2 SVGEGT. The CDR3 sequence is CASSSHLAGVGEQYF. Here the CDR3 DNA reads TGTGCCAGCAGTTCTCACCTAGCGGGAGTCGGTGAGCAGTACTTC.

The chain is built from TRBV6-5 and TRBJ2-2; 9 nucleotides agree with TRBD2. The V segment lost 10 bases and the J segment 4 bases; nucleotides outside the gene matches: 7. Looked up from germline, CDR1 is MNHEY and CDR2 is SVGAGI. The length of the CDR3 is 14 residues. CDR3 sequence: CATKREAGTGELFF. CDR3 coding DNA: TGTGCCACCAAGCGGGAGGCGGGCACCGGGGAGCTGTTTTTT.

V gene TRBV3-1 (or the pseudogene TRBV3-2) combines with J gene TRBJ2-1, with D possibly being TRBD1 (5 bases). The CDR3 has 14 residues. The V end was cut by 0 bases, the J end by 6 bases, with 9 bases between. CDR1 is LGHDT, CDR2 YNNKEL, per germline (reference sequence). The CDR3 DNA is TGTGCCAGCAGCCAAGATGGGGCCATCAATGAGCAGTTCTTC. Protein: CASSQDGAINEQFF.

The chain uses TRBV30 and TRBJ2-2, with 7 bases matching TRBD2. V gave up 5 bases and J gave up 1 base; unmatched junction bases: 4. This CDR3 has 14 amino acids. Germline CDR1 is GTSNPN and CDR2 is SVGIG (reference sequence). The CDR3 sequence: CAWGGGRNTGELFF. The CDR3 coding sequence is TGTGCCTGGGGGGGAGGGAGGAACACCGGGGAGCTGTTTTTT.

This clone has only a few counts. The rearrangement joins TRBV19 to TRBJ1-6; the match to TRBD1 covers 7 bases. The CDR3 consists of 16 residues. Germline trimming cut 5 bases from V and 6 bases from J; bases unmatched to any gene: 10. From germline, CDR1 is LNHDA and CDR2 SQIVND (reference sequence). Written as DNA, the CDR3 is TGTGCCAGTAGTTCCCCGCCGGGACAGATTAATTCACCCCTCCACTTT. It yields the protein CASSSPPGQINSPLHF.

CDR3 region: CAWSDRENTEAFF. The CDR3 DNA sequence: TGTGCCTGGAGCGACAGGGAGAACACTGAAGCTTTCTTT. The rearrangement joins TRBV30 to TRBJ1-1; 7 nucleotides line up with TRBD1. The J segment lost 1 base and the V segment lost 3 bases, leaving 2 bases of the junction unmatched. The CDR3 covers 13 residues. Germline lookup yields CDR1 GTSNPN and CDR2 SVGIG (reference sequence).

The chain carries TRBV2 and TRBJ1-1; D call uncertain. Germline V CDR1 and CDR2: SNHLY, FYNNEI. CDR3 size: 15 residues. V gave up 7 bases and J gave up 1 base, with 16 bases separating them. The CDR3 loop reads CASIAGDVGNTEAFF. The CDR3 DNA sequence: TGTGCCAGCATCGCCGGGGATGTGGGGAACACTGAAGCTTTCTTT.

J is TRBJ2-1 and V is TRBV4-2; TRBD1 matches 11 bases. V dropped 0 bases and J dropped 8; count of bases not matched to a gene: 9. The CDR3 is 17 amino acids. Germline CDR1 and CDR2: LGHNA and YNFKEQ. The CDR3 region is CASSQDSSGQGAHEQFF. The DNA of the CDR3 is TGTGCCAGCAGCCAAGATAGTTCTGGACAGGGGGCGCATGAGCAGTTCTTC.

As DNA, the CDR3 is TGTGCCAGCAGCTTAGGGGGAGTGTCGGAGGCAGATACGCAGTATTTT. It translates to CASSLGGVSEADTQYF. V is TRBV7-6 and J is TRBJ2-3, with D perhaps matching TRBD2 (5 bases). Germline CDR1 SGHVS, CDR2 FNYEAQ. Trimming took off 1 base at V and 4 bases at J, with 15 bases between the two ends. There are 16 residues in the CDR3.

The chain uses TRBV28 and TRBJ1-5; no firm D call. V was clipped by 1 base and J by 1 base, with 11 bases between them. Looked up from germline, CDR1 is MDHEN and CDR2 is SYDVKM. CDR3 length: 16 amino acids. The CDR3 loop reads CASSLSGSGSNQPQHF. The CDR3, as DNA: TGTGCCAGCAGTTTATCGGGGTCGGGGAGCAATCAGCCCCAGCATTTT.

V and J are TRBV30 and TRBJ1-4, with 7 bases lining up with TRBD1. This CDR3 is built from 17 residues. V lost 1 base to trimming and J lost 10 bases; unmatched junction nucleotides: 18. CDR1 is GTSNPN and CDR2 is SVGIG in the germline V gene (reference sequence). In DNA, the CDR3 is TGTGCCTGGAGTGAGGGGGCCGCGGGACAATCAAGGGGAAAACTGTTTTTT. Encoded protein: CAWSEGAAGQSRGKLFF.

This rearrangement joins TRBV28 to TRBJ2-5, with TRBD1 matching 7 bases. The germline CDR1 and CDR2 sequences are MDHEN and SYDVKM. The J segment lost 5 bases and the V segment lost 6 bases, leaving 6 bases of the junction unmatched. The length of the CDR3 is 13 residues. The CDR3 region is CASRTGTRETQYF. The CDR3 DNA is TGTGCCAGCAGGACAGGGACGCGGGAGACCCAGTACTTC.

This chain uses TRBV4-2 with TRBJ1-4, with 7 positions matching TRBD1. The V gene's germline CDR1 is LGHNA and CDR2 YNFKEQ. This CDR3 has 16 amino acids. V dropped 1 base and J dropped 0; count of bases not matched to a gene: 2. The CDR3 loop is CASSQATGATNEKLFF. The CDR3, as DNA: TGTGCCAGCAGCCAAGCAACAGGGGCAACTAATGAAAAACTGTTTTTT.

The chain uses TRBV3-1 (or the pseudogene TRBV3-2) and TRBJ2-3; 8 bases fit TRBD1. The CDR3 is 15 amino acids. Trimming cost V 1 base and J 5 bases; bases outside gene matches: 5. Per germline, CDR1 LGHDT and CDR2 YNNKEL (reference sequence). The chain's CDR3 is CASSQGRGLVDTQYF. CDR3 nucleotides: TGTGCCAGCAGCCAAGGCAGGGGGCTTGTAGATACGCAGTATTTT.

The genes are TRBV29-1 and TRBJ2-1; D is possibly TRBD2 (5 bases). CDR1 is SQVTM, CDR2 ANQGSEA, per germline. Trimming pared 6 bases from V and 3 bases from J, leaving 18 bases between. The CDR3 length is 15 residues. The CDR3 sequence is CSVSGPEQGYNEQFF. DNA for the CDR3: TGCAGCGTCAGCGGACCCGAACAAGGCTACAATGAGCAGTTCTTC.

The chain links TRBV12-3 or TRBV12-4 to TRBJ2-5, with D possibly TRBD2 on 5 matching bases. This CDR3 contains 13 residues. The V end lost 7 bases, the J end lost 5 bases, and 14 bases lay between the germline ends. CDR3 loop: CASTIGLAETQYF. CDR3 nucleotides: TGTGCCAGCACTATAGGGCTAGCCGAGACCCAGTACTTC.

V is TRBV5-6 and J is TRBJ2-2; D gene unclear. The CDR3 is 14 amino acids. The ends were cut back, 0 bases at V and 6 bases at J, with 9 bases in the middle. CDR1 and CDR2 (germline): SGHDT, YYEEEE. CDR3 sequence (DNA): TGTGCCAGCAGCTTGGGTCCAAATCCCGGGGAGCTGTTTTTT. Translated, it gives CASSLGPNPGELFF.

About this clone: Other DNA variants within this sample encode the same CDR3. This chain connects TRBV20-1 to TRBJ2-1; D unclear. From germline, CDR1 is DFQATT and CDR2 SNEGSKA (reference sequence). V shed 3 bases and J shed 4 bases, with 4 bases lying between them. CDR3 size: 11 residues. In DNA form, the CDR3 reads TGCAGTGCTAGGGCATACAATGAGCAGTTCTTC. Translated: CSARAYNEQFF.

The chain joins TRBV3-1 (or the pseudogene TRBV3-2) to TRBJ2-1; 9 bases are a match to TRBD1. Trimming cost V 0 bases and J 9 bases; bases outside gene matches: 9. The CDR3 is 16 amino acids. Germline V gives CDR1 LGHDT, CDR2 YNNKEL (reference sequence). In nucleotides, the CDR3 is TGTGCCAGCAGCCAAGACCCCACCCGACAGGGGGGTGAGCAGTTCTTC. Its protein product is CASSQDPTRQGGEQFF.